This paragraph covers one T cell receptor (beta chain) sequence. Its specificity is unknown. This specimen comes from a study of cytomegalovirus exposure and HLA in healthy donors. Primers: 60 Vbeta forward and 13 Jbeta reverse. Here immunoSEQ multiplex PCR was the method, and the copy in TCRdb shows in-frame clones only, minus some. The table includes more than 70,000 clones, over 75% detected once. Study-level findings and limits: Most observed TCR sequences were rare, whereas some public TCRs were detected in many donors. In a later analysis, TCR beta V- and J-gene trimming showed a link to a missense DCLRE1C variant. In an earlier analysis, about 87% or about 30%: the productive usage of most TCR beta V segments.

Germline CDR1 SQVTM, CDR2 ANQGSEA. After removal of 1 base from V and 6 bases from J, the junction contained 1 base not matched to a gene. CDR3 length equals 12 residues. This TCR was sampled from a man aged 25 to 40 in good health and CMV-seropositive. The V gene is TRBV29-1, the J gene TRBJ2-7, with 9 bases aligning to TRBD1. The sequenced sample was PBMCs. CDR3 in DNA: TGCAGCGTTGAAGGGACAGGGGCCGAGCAGTACTTC. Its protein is CSVEGTGAEQYF.